The TCR beta chain under discussion was sequenced for a study of Ad26.COV2.S vaccination and SARS-CoV-2 variants. Study-wide background: Ad26.COV2.S given intramuscularly, once or twice 56 days apart. Findings and caveats of the study: Spike-specific responses of CD8+ and CD4+ T cells were reported to display substantial breadth after vaccination. Possibly, TCR breadth and depth analyses underestimated total T cell responses.

Sequencing used immunoSEQ multiplex PCR; TCRdb keeps in-frame clones, though not all of them. The sample records roughly 680,000 clones, 80% to 90% being singletons. Treatment here: some 20 received Ad26.COV2.S at low or high dose, single or two shots; 5 received placebo; per-sample allocation not given. Repertoires come from day 63 after the first vaccine or placebo injection. Within Boston, the person who donated was an adult of 18-55 years. For this clone: Its matching antigen is unknown.

The source of this sequence is a person between 18 and 59 years old who received the Ad26.COV2.S COVID-19 vaccine or a placebo. Specimen: peripheral blood, collected in a trial of Ad26.COV2.S vaccine versus placebo.

The CDR3 spells CASSSRDNPTQPQHF. As DNA, the CDR3 is TGTGCCAGCAGCTCCCGGGACAACCCCACTCAGCCCCAGCATTTT. The chain combines TRBV5-4 with TRBJ1-5; weak D call: TRBD1 (6 bases). The CDR3 is 15 residues long. Germline V gene data show CDR1 as SGHNT and CDR2 as YYREEE (reference sequence). Between the trimmed V and J ends, which lost 3 bases and 6 bases, there was a span of 16 bases.